The clone carrying this TCR beta chain showed up just a few times. The V end lost 2 bases, the J end lost 0 bases, and 11 bases lay between the germline ends. The CDR3 extends over 16 amino acids. From germline, CDR1 is MGHRA and CDR2 YSYEKL. This sample is part of a study of identical twins. Via MiXCR, TCRdb re-called the 5' RACE reads, giving one row per CDR3 protein. The data hold roughly 260,000 distinct CDR3 sequences, with 6.5% to 9% observed a single time. These data were likewise used in another study, on yellow fever vaccine responses in identical twins.

The rearrangement joins TRBV4-1 to TRBJ2-1; D perhaps matches TRBD1 (5 bases). The source is a woman under 30 in good health. Material: CD8+ T cells sorted from blood. CDR3 sequence reads: CASSQRTGASYNEQFF. As DNA, the CDR3 is TGCGCCAGCAGCCAACGTACAGGAGCCTCCTACAATGAGCAGTTCTTC.